Shown below are 16 T cell receptor beta chains from a single sample sequenced in a study of shared clonotypes between healthy human individuals. The protocol was immunoSEQ multiplex PCR, while the TCRdb copy is restricted to in-frame clones and leaves out a portion. The sample carries 2,500,000 or so clones, more than 80% recorded once. Sample: naive CD4+ T cells sorted from blood. Subset here: CD45RA+ positively selected. These receptors all stem from a man between 18 and 35 years old in good health.

The CDR3 DNA follows: TGTGCCACCAGCAGAGGGGGCGCGGGGTCAAATCAGCCCCAGCATTTT. Translating it yields CATSRGGAGSNQPQHF. This rearrangement joins TRBV15 to TRBJ1-5; possibly TRBD1 for D (5 bases). The germline V gene encodes CDR1 LNHNV and CDR2 YYDKDF (reference sequence). Trimming pared 1 base from V and 4 bases from J, leaving 14 bases between. This CDR3 spans 16 amino acids.

The rearrangement joins TRBV6-1 to TRBJ1-5; D is unclear. Trimming took off 3 bases at V and 1 base at J, with 10 bases between the two ends. Germline V gene data show CDR1 as MNHNS and CDR2 as SASEGT. This CDR3 spans 15 amino acids. CDR3 sequence reads: CASSDQPGSNQPQHF. The CDR3 region has the DNA TGTGCCAGCAGTGATCAGCCCGGAAGCAATCAGCCCCAGCATTTT.

V is TRBV5-4 and J is TRBJ2-5; D remains ambiguous. Trimming left V 4 bases short and J 0 bases short, with 4 bases between. From germline, CDR1 is SGHNT and CDR2 YYREEE (reference sequence). The CDR3 is made up of 12 amino acids. The CDR3 region is CASSKYQETQYF. DNA of the CDR3: TGTGCCAGCAGCAAGTACCAAGAGACCCAGTACTTC.

V and J are TRBV7-2 and TRBJ2-7; D might be TRBD2 (5 bases). The CDR3 runs to 14 residues. V dropped 4 bases and J dropped 2 bases, with 12 bases sitting between them. Per germline, CDR1 SGHTA and CDR2 FQGNSA. This CDR3 is CASSSSGMPYEQYF. CDR3 in DNA: TGTGCCAGCAGCTCTTCCGGGATGCCCTACGAGCAGTACTTC.

This chain uses TRBV6-5 with TRBJ2-3, with a tentative D call TRBD2 (6 bases). V dropped 5 bases and J dropped 2 bases, with 11 bases sitting between them. In germline, CDR1 is MNHEY, CDR2 SVGAGI. The CDR3 loop spans 14 amino acids. The CDR3 DNA reads as TGTGCCAGCAGTACCGGGACTTACACAGATACGCAGTATTTT. It codes for CASSTGTYTDTQYF.

The rearrangement links TRBV30 to TRBJ2-6, with 7 bases matching TRBD1. CDR1 and CDR2 from the germline V gene are GTSNPN and SVGIG (reference sequence). The length of the CDR3 is 15 residues. V gave up 3 bases and J gave up 2 bases; unmatched junction bases: 4. The CDR3 DNA reads TGTGCCTGGAGCCTAGGACAGGCTGGGGCCAACGTCCTGACTTTC. It codes for CAWSLGQAGANVLTF.

This clone was observed a few times. The V and J genes are TRBV30 and TRBJ1-1; D not resolved. The germline gives CDR1 GTSNPN, CDR2 SVGIG (reference sequence). The CDR3 totals 15 residues. Trimming cost V 2 bases and J 5 bases, with 18 bases left between them. CDR3 residues: CAWSRRVVMGTEAFF. CDR3 nucleotides: TGTGCCTGGAGTCGAAGGGTAGTGATGGGGACTGAAGCTTTCTTT.

The J gene is TRBJ2-1, the V gene TRBV19; D uncertain. CDR3 size: 12 residues. Germline values: CDR1 LNHDA, CDR2 SQIVND (reference sequence). Trimming left V 10 bases short and J 9 bases short, with 16 bases between. CDR3 coding DNA: TGTGCCACCTCCCCCATGGGTATTGAGCAGTTCTTC. This encodes CATSPMGIEQFF.

This sequence joins TRBV7-8 and TRBJ2-2; D is uncertain. The CDR3 runs to 15 residues. Trimming cost V 3 bases and J 0 bases, with 8 bases left between them. Per germline, CDR1 SGHVS and CDR2 FQNEAQ. Written as DNA, the CDR3 is TGTGCCAGCAGCTTCGATCTTTCGAACACCGGGGAGCTGTTTTTT. As protein: CASSFDLSNTGELFF.

The J gene is TRBJ1-4, the V gene TRBV5-1, with 10 bases matching TRBD1. Germline CDR1 is SGHRS and CDR2 is YFSETQ. The CDR3 has 18 amino acids. The V gene end was trimmed by 0 bases and the J gene end by 1 base; junction bases not matched to a gene: 6. As DNA, the CDR3 is TGCGCCAGCAGCTTGGAGCCGACAGGGGGCAAAACTAATGAAAAACTGTTTTTT. Translated, it gives CASSLEPTGGKTNEKLFF.

This chain connects TRBV18 to TRBJ1-6; the D is unclear. The V gene lost 0 bases and the J gene lost 14 bases, with 11 bases spanning the gap. This CDR3 is 13 amino acids long. The germline V gene has CDR1 KGHSH and CDR2 LQKENI. As DNA, the CDR3 is TGTGCCAGCTCACCACCGACCGAATCGACCCTCCACTTT. Protein sequence: CASSPPTESTLHF.

This chain connects TRBV30 to TRBJ1-6; perhaps TRBD1 as D (5 bases). The CDR3 has 11 residues. Trimming pared 3 bases from V and 16 bases from J, leaving 13 bases between. Germline CDR1 reads GTSNPN; CDR2 reads SVGIG (reference sequence). CDR3 protein: CAWSAGDLLHF. CDR3 DNA sequence: TGTGCCTGGAGCGCTGGGGACCTACTCCACTTT.

V gene TRBV4-1 combines with J gene TRBJ2-1; TRBD2 agrees at 9 bases. The V and J ends lost 3 bases and 4 bases, in that order; junction bases with no gene match: 7. Germline CDR1 MGHRA, CDR2 YSYEKL. The CDR3 contains 16 residues. CDR3 nucleotide sequence: TGCGCCAGCAGCCACCTACTAGCGGGTTTTTACAATGAGCAGTTCTTC. It encodes CASSHLLAGFYNEQFF.

V is TRBV9 and J is TRBJ2-3; D gene unclear. The CDR3 contains 14 residues. V was pared by 0 bases and J by 0 bases, with 5 bases between. Germline V CDR1 and CDR2: SGDLS, YYNGEE. CDR3 nucleotide sequence: TGTGCCAGCAGCGTAGTATCTAGCACAGATACGCAGTATTTT. Protein sequence: CASSVVSSTDTQYF.

The chain links TRBV11-3 to TRBJ2-7; the D gene is possibly TRBD1 (5 bases). Germline V CDR1 and CDR2: SGHNT, YENEEA. The CDR3 consists of 13 residues. V gave up 0 bases and J gave up 6 bases, with 9 bases separating them. CDR3 residues: CASSLDGQGEQYF. In DNA form, the CDR3 reads TGTGCCAGCAGCTTAGATGGTCAGGGCGAGCAGTACTTC.

About this clone itself: Other nucleotide sequences from this sample produce the same CDR3. The chain couples TRBV5-1 to TRBJ1-5; D is unresolved. V was trimmed by 0 bases and J by 5 bases, leaving 6 bases between them. The CDR3 loop spans 13 amino acids. CDR1 is SGHRS, CDR2 YFSETQ, per germline. In DNA form, the CDR3 reads TGCGCCAGCAGCTTGGCCACTGATCAGCCCCAGCATTTT. Translated: CASSLATDQPQHF.